This T cell receptor (beta chain) comes out of a study of PD-1 blockade in mismatch repair-deficient tumors. Study as a whole: Patients had over ten mismatch repair-deficient cancer types and were previously treated and progressing.

Clones were read by immunoSEQ multiplex PCR, and TCRdb kept only the in-frame ones, dropping some. The sample includes some 97,000 clones, roughly four fifths of them seen just once. Points from the study as a whole: Tumor-resident clones, often undetectable pretreatment in blood, expanded then contracted after pembrolizumab.

Mismatch repair deficiency was confirmed in all patients, by PCR or immunohistochemistry. In this sample, this clone turned up a few times. Its antigen is not identified. The V and J ends lost 6 bases and 4 bases, in that order; junction bases with no gene match: 5. In germline, CDR1 is ENHRY, CDR2 SYGVKD. This CDR3 spans 13 amino acids. The sequence was collected from an adult with mismatch repair-deficient cancer. The gene calls are TRBV10-3 and TRBJ2-7; 8 bases are shared with TRBD1. The sample in question was peripheral blood, obtained less than 37 weeks after starting pembrolizumab. The CDR3 protein is CAISLGQEYEQYF. Here the CDR3 DNA reads TGTGCCATCAGCTTGGGACAGGAGTACGAGCAGTACTTC.